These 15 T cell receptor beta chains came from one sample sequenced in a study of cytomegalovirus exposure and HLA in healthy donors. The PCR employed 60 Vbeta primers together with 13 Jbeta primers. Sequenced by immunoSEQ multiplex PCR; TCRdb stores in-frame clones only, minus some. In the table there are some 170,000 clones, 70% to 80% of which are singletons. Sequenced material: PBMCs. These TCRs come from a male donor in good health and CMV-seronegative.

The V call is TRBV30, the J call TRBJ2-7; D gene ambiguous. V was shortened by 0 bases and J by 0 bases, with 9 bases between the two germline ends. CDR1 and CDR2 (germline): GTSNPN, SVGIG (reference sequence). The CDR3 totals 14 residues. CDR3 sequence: CAWSVPLASYEQYF. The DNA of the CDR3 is TGTGCCTGGAGTGTACCGCTGGCCTCCTACGAGCAGTACTTC.

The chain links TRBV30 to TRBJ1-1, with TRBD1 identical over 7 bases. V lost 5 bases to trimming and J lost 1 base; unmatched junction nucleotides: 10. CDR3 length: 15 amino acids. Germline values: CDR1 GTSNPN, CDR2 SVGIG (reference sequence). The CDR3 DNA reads TGTGCCTGGGAAGCCCTGGGACAGCAGAACACTGAAGCTTTCTTT. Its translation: CAWEALGQQNTEAFF.

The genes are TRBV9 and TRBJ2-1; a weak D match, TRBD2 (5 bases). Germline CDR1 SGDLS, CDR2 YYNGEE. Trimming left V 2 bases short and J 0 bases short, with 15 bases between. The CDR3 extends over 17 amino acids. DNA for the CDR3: TGTGCCAGCAGCGTGTCAAGGAGGCTAGCCTCCTACAATGAGCAGTTCTTC. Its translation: CASSVSRRLASYNEQFF.

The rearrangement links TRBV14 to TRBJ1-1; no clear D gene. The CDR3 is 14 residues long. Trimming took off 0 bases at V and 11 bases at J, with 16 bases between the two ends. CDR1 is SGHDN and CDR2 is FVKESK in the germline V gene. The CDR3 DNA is TGTGCCAGCAGCCAAGAGTTCCTCCAGGATGGGGCTTTCTTT. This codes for CASSQEFLQDGAFF.

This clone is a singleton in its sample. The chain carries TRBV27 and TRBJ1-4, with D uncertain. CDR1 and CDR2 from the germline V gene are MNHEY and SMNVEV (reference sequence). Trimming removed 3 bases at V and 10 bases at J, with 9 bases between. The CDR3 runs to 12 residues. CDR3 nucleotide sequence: TGTGCCAGCAGTTTTTCCGGGGTAAAACTGTTTTTT. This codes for CASSFSGVKLFF.

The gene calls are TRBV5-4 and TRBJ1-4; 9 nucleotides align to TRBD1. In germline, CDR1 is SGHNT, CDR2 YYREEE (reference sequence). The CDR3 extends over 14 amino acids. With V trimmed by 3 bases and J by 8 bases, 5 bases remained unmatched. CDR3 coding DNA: TGTGCCAGCAGCTCCGGACAGGGGAGGGAAAAACTGTTTTTT. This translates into CASSSGQGREKLFF.

The CDR3 spells CASSIEHSNYGYTF. CDR3 in DNA: TGTGCCAGTAGTATTGAACATTCTAACTATGGCTACACCTTC. The gene calls are TRBV19 and TRBJ1-2; D gene uncertain. The CDR3 spans 14 residues. The V end was cut by 3 bases, the J end by 0 bases, with 8 bases between. From germline, CDR1 is LNHDA and CDR2 SQIVND (reference sequence).

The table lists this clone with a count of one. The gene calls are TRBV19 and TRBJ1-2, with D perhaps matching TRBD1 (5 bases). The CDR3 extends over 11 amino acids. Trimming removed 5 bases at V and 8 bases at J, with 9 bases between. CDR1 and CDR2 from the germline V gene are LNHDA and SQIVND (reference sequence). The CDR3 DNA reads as TGTGCCAGTAGTGTCGCAGGGGGCTACACCTTC. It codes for CASSVAGGYTF.

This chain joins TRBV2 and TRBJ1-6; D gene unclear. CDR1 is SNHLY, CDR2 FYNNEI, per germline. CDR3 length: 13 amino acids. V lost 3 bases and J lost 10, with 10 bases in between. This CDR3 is CASSDQVESPLHF. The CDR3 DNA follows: TGTGCCAGCAGTGACCAGGTGGAATCACCCCTCCACTTT.

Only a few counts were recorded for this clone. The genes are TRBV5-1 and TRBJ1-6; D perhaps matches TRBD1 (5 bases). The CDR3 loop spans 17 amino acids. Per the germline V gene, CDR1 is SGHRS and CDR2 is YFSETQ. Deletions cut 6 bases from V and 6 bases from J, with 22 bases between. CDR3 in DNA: TGCGCCAGCAAGGAAGGAGGAGGGTGGGGCGGTAATTCACCCCTCCACTTT. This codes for CASKEGGGWGGNSPLHF.

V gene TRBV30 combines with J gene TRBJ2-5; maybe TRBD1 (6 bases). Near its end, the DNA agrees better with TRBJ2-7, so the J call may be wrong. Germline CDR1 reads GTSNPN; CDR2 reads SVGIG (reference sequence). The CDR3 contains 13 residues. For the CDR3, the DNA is TGTGCCTCCTCGGCTGACAGGACGTACGAGCAGTACTTC. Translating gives CASSADRTYEQYF.

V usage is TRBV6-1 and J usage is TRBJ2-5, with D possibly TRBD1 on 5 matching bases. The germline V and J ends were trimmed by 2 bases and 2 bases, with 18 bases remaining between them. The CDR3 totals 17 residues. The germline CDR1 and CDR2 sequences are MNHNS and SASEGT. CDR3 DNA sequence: TGTGCCAGCAGTGAACTCAGGGCGAGAGGATCTCAAGAGACCCAGTACTTC. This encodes CASSELRARGSQETQYF.

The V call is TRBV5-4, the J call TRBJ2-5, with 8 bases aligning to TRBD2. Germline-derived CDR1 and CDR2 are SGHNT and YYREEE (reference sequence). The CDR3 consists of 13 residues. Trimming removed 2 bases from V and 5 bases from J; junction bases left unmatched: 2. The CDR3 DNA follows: TGTGCCAGCAGCTTAGCGGGGGCTGAGACCCAGTACTTC. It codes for CASSLAGAETQYF.

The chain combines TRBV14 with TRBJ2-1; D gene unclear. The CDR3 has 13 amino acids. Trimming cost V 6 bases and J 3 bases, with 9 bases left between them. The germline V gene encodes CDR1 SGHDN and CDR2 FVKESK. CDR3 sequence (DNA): TGTGCCAGCAGTCTAAGCTTCTACAATGAGCAGTTCTTC. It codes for CASSLSFYNEQFF.

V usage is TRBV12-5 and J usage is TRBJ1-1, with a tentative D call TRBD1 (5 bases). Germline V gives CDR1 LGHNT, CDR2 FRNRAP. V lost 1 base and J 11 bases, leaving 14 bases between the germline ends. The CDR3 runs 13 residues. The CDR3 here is CASGLDKGMEAFF. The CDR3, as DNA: TGTGCTAGTGGTTTGGATAAGGGGATGGAGGCTTTCTTT.